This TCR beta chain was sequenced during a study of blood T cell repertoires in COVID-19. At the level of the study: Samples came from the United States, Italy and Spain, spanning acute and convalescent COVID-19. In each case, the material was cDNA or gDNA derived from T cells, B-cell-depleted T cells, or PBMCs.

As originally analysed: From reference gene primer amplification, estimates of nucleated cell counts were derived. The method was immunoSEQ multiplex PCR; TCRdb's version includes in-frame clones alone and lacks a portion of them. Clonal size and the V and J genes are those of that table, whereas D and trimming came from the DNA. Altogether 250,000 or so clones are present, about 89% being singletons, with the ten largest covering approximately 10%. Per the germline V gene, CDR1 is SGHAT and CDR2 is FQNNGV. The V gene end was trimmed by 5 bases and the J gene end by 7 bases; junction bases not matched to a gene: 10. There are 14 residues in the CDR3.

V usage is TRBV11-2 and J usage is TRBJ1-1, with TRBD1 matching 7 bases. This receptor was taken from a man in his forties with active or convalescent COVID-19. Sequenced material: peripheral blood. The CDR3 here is CASSNLGTAVEAFF. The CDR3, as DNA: TGTGCCAGCAGCAACCTAGGGACAGCGGTTGAAGCTTTCTTT.